The source of this T cell receptor (beta chain) is a study of shared clonotypes between healthy human individuals. V lost 2 bases to trimming and J lost 4 bases, with 7 bases between them. The CDR3 is 13 amino acids. Germline CDR1 and CDR2: SGHNT and YYREEE (reference sequence). As for this clone: Its antigen is not known. This may come from a read error, since a much larger clone is one base off.

Measured with immunoSEQ multiplex PCR; TCRdb has only the in-frame clones, and not every one. This sample yields about 980,000 clones, of which over 75% are seen a single time; nearly 1.5% belongs to the top ten. Broader study findings: How much donors shared clonotypes was expected to be affected by sequencing depth.

Sequenced input: memory CD4+ T cells sorted from blood. Subset given: CD45RA-negative fraction. This chain uses TRBV5-4 with TRBJ1-5; D may be TRBD1 (6 bases). The sequence derives from a man between 18 and 35 years old in good health. This chain's CDR3 is CASSLGQNQPQHF. The CDR3, as DNA: TGTGCCAGCAGCTTAGGACAGAATCAGCCCCAGCATTTT. Based on the CDR3 plus reference TRBV5-4 and TRBJ1-5, the full variable domain is ETGVTQSPTHLIKTRGQQVTLRCSSQSGHNTVSWYQQALGQGPQFIFQYYREEENGRGNFPPRFSGLQFPNYSSELNVNALELDDSALYLCASSLGQNQPQHFGDGTRLSIL.